These T cell receptor beta chains were read from a single sample in a study of T cell changes during pregnancy in multiple sclerosis. Clones were read by immunoSEQ multiplex PCR, and TCRdb kept only the in-frame ones, dropping some. The repertoire holds about 70,000 clones, 92% seen once, with about 0.31% in the top ten. The sample was CD4+ T cells from peripheral blood mononuclear cells, taken after pregnancy. The receptors here all came from a female donor with multiple sclerosis, enrolled in a pregnancy study. Both conserved end residues are part of each CDR3. D genes are given only for firm matches. Clone size is given for some rows only: seen once, a few or many times, or a class if the clone is expanded.

D gene	V gene	J gene	clone size	CDR3 DNA	CDR3 protein
.	TRBV7-9	TRBJ2-5	.	TGTGCCAGCAGCGTGGTGGGAGCGGAGACCCAGTACTTC	CASSVVGAETQYF
TRBD2	TRBV28	TRBJ2-5	.	TGTGCCAGCAGTCGACTAGCGGGAGGGCGAGAGACCCAGTACTTC	CASSRLAGGRETQYF
.	TRBV28	TRBJ1-5	.	TGTGCCAGCAGTTTCACACAGGACCTTTGGAGCAATCAGCCCCAGCATTTT	CASSFTQDLWSNQPQHF
TRBD2	TRBV7-3	TRBJ2-1	.	TGTGCCAGCAGCCCGGGACTAGCGGGGGCCAGCTCCTACAATGAGCAGTTCTTC	CASSPGLAGASSYNEQFF
TRBD1	TRBV6-5	TRBJ2-3	.	TGTGCCAGCAGCCGGCCGGGACAGGGTTACGATACGCAGTATTTT	CASSRPGQGYDTQYF
.	TRBV2	TRBJ2-1	once	TGTGCCAGCACAGAATACAATGAGCAGTTCTTC	CASTEYNEQFF
TRBD1	TRBV5-4	TRBJ1-3	.	TGTGCCAGCAGCTTGGGGGGACAGAGTGTGTCTGGAAACACCATATATTTT	CASSLGGQSVSGNTIYF
.	TRBV7-6	TRBJ1-3	.	TGTGCCAGCAGCTTACAAGTAGCCAGAGGGAGCGTATCCAACACCATATATTTT	CASSLQVARGSVSNTIYF
.	TRBV21-1	TRBJ1-5	.	TGTGCCAGCAGCAAAGGTCTCTCCCCCAGAAATTCCGCCTGTAGCAATCAGCCCCAGCATTTT	CASSKGLSPRNSACSNQPQHF
TRBD1	TRBV2	TRBJ1-5	once	TGTGCCAGCAGTACCACAGGGGCCGATCAGCCCCAGCATTTT	CASSTTGADQPQHF
.	TRBV6-1	TRBJ2-5	.	TGTGCCAGCAGTGAGGCTAGCGTTTATAAAGAGACCCAGTACTTC	CASSEASVYKETQYF
TRBD1	TRBV30	TRBJ1-2	.	TGTGTGGGTGGACAGGGCTTCCATGGCTACACCTTC	CVGGQGFHGYTF
TRBD1	TRBV28	TRBJ2-3	.	TGTGCCAGCAGTTACCAGACAGGGGGCCGGACAGATACGCAGTATTTT	CASSYQTGGRTDTQYF
TRBD2	TRBV30	TRBJ2-1	.	TGTGCCTGGACCCGACTAGCGGTGATGGGGAATGAGCAGTTCTTC	CAWTRLAVMGNEQFF
.	TRBV27	TRBJ2-2	.	TGTGCCAGCAGTTTAAAGTGGGAGATTAGGGAGCTGTTTTTT	CASSLKWEIRELFF
TRBD1	TRBV2	TRBJ2-7	.	TGTGCCAGCAGACGGGACAGGGAAAACGAGCAGTACTTC	CASRRDRENEQYF
.	TRBV29-1	TRBJ2-5	once	TGCAGCGTTTTCCTAGCGGAGACCCAGTACTTC	CSVFLAETQYF